These 19 T cell receptor beta chains share one sample of origin, sequenced in a study of siplizumab effects on memory and regulatory T cells. The protocol was immunoSEQ multiplex PCR, while the TCRdb copy is restricted to in-frame clones and leaves out a portion. The table shows around 78,000 clones, with roughly nine tenths occurring only once. The sequencing sample was made of CD8+ T cells sorted from blood. These receptors all stem from a human donor in good health.

The CDR3 DNA reads TGTGCCAGCAGCTTAGCTCTGGGGCCGAGACCCTACAATGAGCAGTTCTTC. Residues: CASSLALGPRPYNEQFF. The V gene is TRBV11-2, the J gene TRBJ2-1, with TRBD1 as a possible D gene (5 bases). The CDR3 totals 17 residues. Germline CDR1 reads SGHAT; CDR2 reads FQNNGV. Trimming shortened V by 1 base and J by 2 bases, and 15 bases separated the two germline ends.

DNA of the CDR3: TGTGCCAGAAGCACCCAGGAGGGTGTTGGCTCACCCCTCCACTTT. This sequence encodes CARSTQEGVGSPLHF. The chain joins TRBV7-5 to TRBJ1-6. TRBV7-5 is shown as a pseudogene. The CDR3 covers 15 residues.

The chain links TRBV5-1 to TRBJ2-7, with D maybe TRBD1 (6 bases). Trimming pared 0 bases from V and 1 base from J, leaving 11 bases between. CDR1 and CDR2 from the germline V gene are SGHRS and YFSETQ. The CDR3 spans 15 residues. The CDR3 reads CASSLVQGGSYEQYF. Here the CDR3 DNA reads TGCGCCAGCAGCTTGGTACAGGGCGGTTCCTACGAGCAGTACTTC.

The V gene is TRBV6-1, the J gene TRBJ2-7; D is perhaps TRBD1 (5 bases). CDR1 and CDR2 (germline): MNHNS, SASEGT. The V end was cut by 4 bases, the J end by 3 bases, with 10 bases between. There are 13 residues in the CDR3. CDR3 amino acids: CASSGQLNYEQYF. The DNA for the CDR3 is TGTGCCAGCAGTGGACAGTTAAACTACGAGCAGTACTTC.

This clone was seen just once. The V call is TRBV19, the J call TRBJ2-3; D is possibly TRBD1 (6 bases). CDR3 length: 14 residues. Trimming took 4 bases from V and 1 from J, leaving 9 bases between them. CDR1 LNHDA and CDR2 SQIVND come from the germline V gene (reference sequence). CDR3 region: CASSTSGGTDTQYF. The DNA of the CDR3 is TGTGCCAGTAGTACATCAGGGGGCACAGATACGCAGTATTTT.

The count of this clone is one. The J gene is TRBJ1-6, the V gene TRBV9; D is unresolved. The CDR3 spans 12 residues. Germline CDR1 reads SGDLS; CDR2 reads YYNGEE. V was shortened by 3 bases and J by 10 bases, with 8 bases between the two germline ends. The CDR3 region has the DNA TGTGCCAGCAGCGGGAATGGGTCACCCCTCCACTTT. Translated, it gives CASSGNGSPLHF.

The rearrangement links TRBV5-1 to TRBJ2-5; 13 nucleotides line up with TRBD2. The J call may not be correct, given that the DNA end is closer to TRBJ2-7. The CDR3 sequence is 14 residues long. Germline-derived CDR1 and CDR2 are SGHRS and YFSETQ. Written as DNA, the CDR3 is TGCGCCAGCAGCTGGACTAGCGGGGGATACGAGCAGTACTTC. Residues: CASSWTSGGYEQYF.

This chain connects TRBV10-1 to TRBJ2-2; 9 bases match TRBD2. Germline V gene lookup returns CDR1 WNHNN and CDR2 SYGVQD (reference sequence). V shed 4 bases, J shed 3 bases, and the junction held 6 bases outside the gene matches. CDR3 size: 16 residues. The CDR3 region is CASSVTAGGDTGELFF. CDR3 DNA sequence: TGCGCCAGCAGTGTGACTGCGGGGGGGGACACCGGGGAGCTGTTTTTT.

The V and J genes are TRBV4-1 and TRBJ2-3; 10 bases match TRBD2. With V trimmed by 0 bases and J by 2 bases, 5 bases remained unmatched. This CDR3 is 17 amino acids long. The V gene's germline CDR1 is MGHRA and CDR2 YSYEKL. The CDR3 region has the DNA TGCGCCAGCAGCCAAGAACCTAGCGGGGGATTCACAGATACGCAGTATTTT. Amino acid sequence: CASSQEPSGGFTDTQYF.

The CDR3 DNA follows: TGTGCTAGTCAGGCGGAGAGCAATCAGCCCCAGCATTTT. It encodes CASQAESNQPQHF. The rearrangement links TRBV6-1 to TRBJ1-5, with D unresolved. Germline lookup yields CDR1 MNHNS and CDR2 SASEGT. The length of the CDR3 is 13 residues.

The chain recombines TRBV7-3 with TRBJ2-5; D is ambiguous. The germline V gene encodes CDR1 SGHTA and CDR2 FQGTGA. Deletions cut 5 bases from V and 0 bases from J, with 10 bases between. This CDR3 spans 14 amino acids. CDR3 region: CASSLGGYQETQYF. The CDR3 DNA reads as TGTGCCAGCAGCCTCGGCGGATACCAAGAGACCCAGTACTTC.

The chain has TRBV15 and TRBJ2-2; 9 nucleotides align to TRBD1. CDR3 length equals 15 residues. The V gene end was trimmed by 3 bases and the J gene end by 4 bases; junction bases not matched to a gene: 3. Germline assignment: CDR1 LNHNV and CDR2 YYDKDF (reference sequence). CDR3 loop: CATSRDRGFTGELFF. Written as DNA, the CDR3 is TGTGCCACCAGCAGGGACAGGGGATTCACCGGGGAGCTGTTTTTT.

The chain carries TRBV7-6 and TRBJ2-7, with 8 bases identical to TRBD2. The germline V gene has CDR1 SGHVS and CDR2 FNYEAQ. This CDR3 has 16 amino acids. Trimming cost V 5 bases and J 1 base; bases outside gene matches: 10. For the CDR3, the DNA is TGTGCCAGCAGCCCGTACTTGAGCGGGAGTTCCTACGAGCAGTACTTC. It codes for CASSPYLSGSSYEQYF.

The chain is built from TRBV5-4 and TRBJ1-5; perhaps TRBD1 as D (6 bases). Germline-derived CDR1 and CDR2 are SGHNT and YYREEE (reference sequence). The CDR3 contains 13 residues. The ends were cut back, 0 bases at V and 8 bases at J, with 9 bases in the middle. The CDR3 loop is CASSLAGEKPQHF. DNA of the CDR3: TGTGCCAGCAGCTTGGCAGGGGAAAAGCCCCAGCATTTT.

The CDR3 reads CASSQLMDSNQPQHF. CDR3 in DNA: TGTGCCAGCAGCCAACTCATGGACAGCAATCAGCCCCAGCATTTT. This chain connects TRBV4-2 to TRBJ1-5; D unclear. This CDR3 has 15 residues. The germline gives CDR1 LGHNA, CDR2 YNFKEQ. Deletions cut 2 bases from V and 1 base from J, with 9 bases between.

The chain employs TRBV9 and TRBJ2-5; TRBD1 agrees at 11 bases. The CDR3 totals 16 residues. Losses at the gene ends were 0 bases for V and 5 bases for J; bases not matched to a gene: 6. Germline V gene lookup returns CDR1 SGDLS and CDR2 YYNGEE. The CDR3 region has the DNA TGTGCCAGCAGCGTAGGGACAGGGGGCTTTGGGGAGACCCAGTACTTC. This translates into CASSVGTGGFGETQYF.

J is TRBJ2-7 and V is TRBV29-1; the D is unclear. Germline V CDR1 and CDR2: SQVTM, ANQGSEA. Trimming removed 0 bases at V and 0 bases at J, with 9 bases between. This CDR3 is built from 14 residues. The CDR3 DNA reads TGCAGCGTTGAAGATGAGGCTAGCTCCTACGAGCAGTACTTC. This encodes CSVEDEASSYEQYF.

V usage is TRBV4-1 and J usage is TRBJ2-5; 9 positions agree with TRBD2. Trimming removed 8 bases from V and 7 bases from J; junction bases left unmatched: 14. The CDR3 runs to 15 residues. Germline lookup yields CDR1 MGHRA and CDR2 YSYEKL. The CDR3 here is CASQPVAGGLTTQYF. The CDR3, as DNA: TGCGCCAGCCAACCGGTCGCGGGGGGGTTGACGACCCAGTACTTC.

The V call is TRBV7-9, the J call TRBJ2-1, with 10 bases fitting TRBD2. This CDR3 spans 15 amino acids. Per the germline V gene, CDR1 is SEHNR and CDR2 is FQNEAQ (reference sequence). Unmatched junction bases numbered 11, after V lost 5 bases and J lost 10 bases. The CDR3 loop reads CASSPASGSLGEQFF. As DNA, the CDR3 is TGTGCCAGCAGCCCCGCTAGCGGGAGCCTCGGAGAGCAGTTCTTC.